Listed here is a single TCR beta chain. Its antigen has not been determined. Qualities for individual bases were not recorded, and no much larger clone is one base off. The data were taken from a study of blood T cell repertoires in COVID-19 (dated by TCRdb to the early 2020s). Some background on the complete study: Samples covering the acute and convalescent phases of COVID-19 were provided by collaborators in the United States, Italy and Spain. A de-identified subject ID, COVID-19 status, age in years and sex were almost always included in the sample metadata. The repertoires were released in a freely available public database meant as a resource for research on the immune response to SARS-CoV-2. Samples were obtained from the ongoing ImmuneRACE study (first 160 participants) and from about 1,300 subjects provided by 6 global collaborators. The material from the prospective study consisted of cDNA or gDNA derived from T cells, B-cell-depleted T cells, or PBMCs. HLA class I and class II types, where available, came from metadata supplied by the sample provider rather than from assay-based typing. Subjects who had been exposed to COVID-19, were actively infected with it, or had recovered from it provided the deeply sampled blood TCRbeta repertoires that made up the dataset.

TCRbeta CDR3 regions were amplified from genomic DNA using the immunoSEQ Assay, a bias-controlled multiplex PCR. The paper's data handling went like this. Within the assay, amplification of reference gene primers was used to estimate how many nucleated cells each sample contained. Sequence reads were collapsed and filtered to measure the absolute abundance of every unique TCRbeta CDR3 rearrangement. Productive Simpson clonality was computed per sample as the square root of Simpson's diversity index over productive rearrangements. The immuneACCESS repertoire file appears here via TCRdb, limited to in-frame rearrangements. These files lack a portion of the clones; in checked studies, under half of the deficit traces to unresolved V genes, and the cause of the others is not known. D and trimming come from the DNA, and the V and J calls and clone size come from that table. This sample has some 360,000 clones in its table, and approximately 89% of those were observed once. The ten largest clones add up to under 5% of the sample.

One collaborating source in Seattle enrolled patients during active infection and followed them longitudinally through the course of disease. Whole blood was collected in K2EDTA tubes by collaborating institutions according to the institutions' own protocols. For TCRbeta analysis, collaborators shipped samples as frozen whole blood, isolated PBMCs, or DNA extracted from either of those sample types. Here is what the overall study found, with its caveats: Clinical and demographic metadata were provided uncurated, with the amount varying by source and participant.

Spanning cysteine to phenylalanine, the CDR3 consists of 16 amino acids. The sequence is cut down to CDR3 DNA, 48 bases in frame from base 1. CDR1 and CDR2, looked up from the germline V gene (reference sequence), are LNHDA and SQIVND. V is cut by 7 bases and J by 5 bases, and the space between the germline ends is 21 bases. The chain employs TRBV19 and TRBJ2-1; matching of 5 bases hints at TRBD2 as the D gene. This TCR derives from a woman aged 55-70 years with COVID-19, enrolled during active disease. Sequenced input: peripheral blood. The nucleotides are TGTGCCAGTACCTCCCCATCGCTAGCTCGCCACAATGAGCAGTTCTTC. Its translation reads: CASTSPSLARHNEQFF. Outside the CDR3, residues come from the reference TRBV19 and TRBJ2-1 proteins, so the full variable domain is: DGGITQSPKYLFRKEGQNVTLSCEQNLNHDAMYWYRQDPGQGLRLIYYSQIVNDFQKGDIAEGYSVSREKKESFPLTVTSAQKNPTAFYLCASTSPSLARHNEQFFGPGTRLTVL.